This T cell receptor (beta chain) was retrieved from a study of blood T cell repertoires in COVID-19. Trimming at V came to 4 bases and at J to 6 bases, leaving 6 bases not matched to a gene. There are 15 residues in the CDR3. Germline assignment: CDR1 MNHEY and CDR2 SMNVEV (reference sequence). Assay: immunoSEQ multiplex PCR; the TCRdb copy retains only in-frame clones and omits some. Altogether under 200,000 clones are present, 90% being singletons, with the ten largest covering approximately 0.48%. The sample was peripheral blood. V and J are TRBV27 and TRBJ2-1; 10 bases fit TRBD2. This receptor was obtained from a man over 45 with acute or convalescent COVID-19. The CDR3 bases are TGTGCCAGCAGTTATTCCGCTAGCGGGGGCAATGAGCAGTTCTTC. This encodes CASSYSASGGNEQFF.